Given below is one T cell receptor (beta chain) in context. This CDR3 comprises 15 residues. V dropped 3 bases and J dropped 0 bases, with 11 bases sitting between them. Germline CDR1 SGHRS, CDR2 YFSETQ. This specimen comes from a study of control samples from healthy donors and cancer patients. TCRdb's table, derived via immunoSEQ multiplex PCR, lists solely in-frame clones and lacks some. The data show about 51,000 clones, with almost 90% seen just once and around two fifths held by the top ten. This TCR was recovered from a man aged 45-65 years with head and neck cancer. The chain recombines TRBV5-1 with TRBJ2-3; D may be TRBD2 (6 bases). Sample: PBMCs. CDR3 nucleotides: TGCGCCAGCAGCTGGAGGGACCCTAGCACAGATACGCAGTATTTT. It yields the protein CASSWRDPSTDTQYF.